The 15 T cell receptor beta chains below come from one sample, sequenced in a study of cytomegalovirus exposure and HLA in healthy donors. Repertoires were generated with immunoSEQ multiplex PCR, while TCRdb's copy carries only in-frame clones and drops some. The sample shows around 49,000 clones, around 94% of them seen only once. The sample was PBMCs. The receptors shown here come from a woman in her late teens or twenties in good health and CMV-seropositive.

The chain combines TRBV9 with TRBJ2-1, with 9 bases fitting TRBD2. Germline loops: CDR1 SGDLS, CDR2 YYNGEE. The CDR3 runs 15 residues. V trimming: 4 bases; J trimming: 0 bases; junction bases outside the gene matches: 2. The CDR3 DNA reads as TGTGCCAGCAGCCTAGCGGGGAGCTCCTACAATGAGCAGTTCTTC. This gives the protein CASSLAGSSYNEQFF.

The gene calls are TRBV29-1 and TRBJ2-3; D might be TRBD2 (6 bases). V was shortened by 2 bases and J by 2 bases, with 11 bases between the two germline ends. CDR1 and CDR2 from the germline V gene are SQVTM and ANQGSEA. CDR3 length: 14 amino acids. This chain's CDR3 is CSVELREFTDTQYF. The CDR3, as DNA: TGCAGCGTTGAATTACGGGAGTTCACAGATACGCAGTATTTT.

The chain recombines TRBV7-6 with TRBJ2-7; D may be TRBD2 (5 bases). V was cut by 3 bases and J by 1 base, with 16 bases left in between. Looked up from germline, CDR1 is SGHVS and CDR2 is FNYEAQ. The CDR3 loop spans 16 amino acids. The CDR3, as DNA: TGTGCCAGCAGCTTCAACCCGGGATTAAATTCCTACGAGCAGTACTTC. Protein: CASSFNPGLNSYEQYF.

The chain joins TRBV25-1 to TRBJ1-2; tentatively, D is TRBD1 (6 bases). V lost 1 base to trimming and J lost 4 bases, with 10 bases between them. Germline V gene sequence: CDR1 MGHDK, CDR2 SYGVNS. This CDR3 is 14 amino acids long. As DNA, the CDR3 is TGTGCCAGCAGTGAATCCAGGGGTTCCTATGGCTACACCTTC. This encodes CASSESRGSYGYTF.

This chain uses TRBV2 with TRBJ1-2; D may be TRBD1 (5 bases). Per germline, CDR1 SNHLY and CDR2 FYNNEI. The CDR3 runs to 13 residues. Trimming shortened V by 3 bases and J by 4 bases, and 9 bases separated the two germline ends. CDR3 amino acids: CASSEGGIYGYTF. For the CDR3, the DNA is TGTGCCAGCAGTGAGGGGGGAATCTATGGCTACACCTTC.

CDR3 coding DNA: TGTGCCAGCAGTGAGGTAGCGGTTTTGAACAATGAGCAGTTCTTC. This sequence encodes CASSEVAVLNNEQFF. The genes are TRBV25-1 and TRBJ2-1; D is perhaps TRBD2 (6 bases). The CDR3 is made up of 15 amino acids. Germline values: CDR1 MGHDK, CDR2 SYGVNS. V shed 3 bases and J shed 5 bases, with 14 bases lying between them.

The chain uses TRBV27 and TRBJ2-5, with 8 bases lining up with TRBD1. V lost 0 bases, J lost 4 bases, and 1 base stayed unmatched. In germline, CDR1 is MNHEY, CDR2 SMNVEV (reference sequence). CDR3 size: 14 residues. The DNA of the CDR3 is TGTGCCAGCAGTTTATCACAGGGGGTAGAGACCCAGTACTTC. It specifies CASSLSQGVETQYF.

This rearrangement joins TRBV19 to TRBJ2-1, with TRBD2 as a possible D gene (6 bases). Germline V gives CDR1 LNHDA, CDR2 SQIVND (reference sequence). Trimming pared 6 bases from V and 3 bases from J, leaving 18 bases between. This CDR3 spans 16 amino acids. CDR3 coding DNA: TGTGCCAGTAGCCTCCACCGGGGGAGCAGCTACAATGAGCAGTTCTTC. Its translation: CASSLHRGSSYNEQFF.

The rearrangement links TRBV19 to TRBJ2-7; D is perhaps TRBD1 (6 bases). CDR1 is LNHDA and CDR2 is SQIVND in the germline V gene (reference sequence). V gave up 5 bases and J gave up 6 bases, with 20 bases separating them. The CDR3 runs to 15 residues. The CDR3 DNA reads as TGTGCCAGTAGTGCCGGACAGCGTGGGGGATCCGAGCAGTACTTC. Residues: CASSAGQRGGSEQYF.

The V gene is TRBV6-1, the J gene TRBJ2-7; 8 bases agree with TRBD1. This CDR3 is 14 amino acids long. CDR1 and CDR2 from the germline V gene are MNHNS and SASEGT. V lost 7 bases to trimming and J lost 4 bases; unmatched junction nucleotides: 9. The CDR3 region is CASKRTGTSYEQYF. The DNA of the CDR3 is TGTGCCAGCAAGAGGACAGGGACTTCTTACGAGCAGTACTTC.

This clone is a singleton in its sample. The V gene is TRBV27, the J gene TRBJ2-7; the D is unclear. This CDR3 region has 13 residues. CDR1 MNHEY and CDR2 SMNVEV come from the germline V gene (reference sequence). V lost 0 bases and J 4 bases, leaving 7 bases between the germline ends. CDR3 protein: CASSLSVGYEQYF. The CDR3 bases are TGTGCCAGCAGTTTATCGGTCGGTTACGAGCAGTACTTC.

This chain uses TRBV14 with TRBJ2-1; 9 bases fit TRBD1. Germline CDR1 and CDR2: SGHDN and FVKESK. CDR3 length: 15 amino acids. Unmatched junction bases numbered 7, after V lost 3 bases and J lost 7 bases. CDR3: CASSHVQGARNEQFF. As DNA, the CDR3 is TGTGCCAGCAGCCACGTACAGGGGGCTAGGAATGAGCAGTTCTTC.

The chain joins TRBV6-1 to TRBJ2-7, with TRBD2 matching 8 bases. CDR3 length equals 16 residues. Trimming removed 3 bases from V and 4 bases from J; junction bases left unmatched: 11. Germline CDR1 is MNHNS and CDR2 is SASEGT. CDR3 in DNA: TGTGCCAGCAGTGAGTCCGGGGGCGGGAGGCGATACGAGCAGTACTTC. Translation gives CASSESGGGRRYEQYF.

The CDR3 nucleotides are TGTGCCAGCAGTGGGATCCGGGACAGAAATTTGCGCACTGAAGCTTTCTTT. Amino acid sequence: CASSGIRDRNLRTEAFF. The V call is TRBV28, the J call TRBJ1-1; 7 bases map to TRBD1. Germline CDR1 and CDR2: MDHEN and SYDVKM. The CDR3 has 17 residues. The V and J ends lost 5 bases and 4 bases, in that order; junction bases with no gene match: 16.

The chain joins TRBV7-9 to TRBJ2-1; 10 nucleotides match TRBD2. The CDR3 is 15 amino acids. V shed 1 base and J 6 bases; nucleotides not matched to a gene: 3. Looked up from germline, CDR1 is SEHNR and CDR2 is FQNEAQ (reference sequence). The CDR3 spells CASSLEASGSNEQFF. CDR3 nucleotides: TGTGCCAGCAGCTTAGAGGCTAGCGGGAGCAATGAGCAGTTCTTC.